One and the same sample provided the 23 T cell receptor beta chains below, sequenced in a study of response to subunit inactivated influenza vaccine. One entry per CDR3 protein, called by TCRdb with MiXCR from the RT-PCR reads. The sample records 500,000 to 550,000 distinct CDR3 sequences, less than 10% being singletons. The specimen was PBMCs from blood, collected less than 30 months after vaccination. All receptors derive from a man aged 50 to 69 who received an inactivated influenza vaccine.

This clonotype was detected many times. This chain uses TRBV10-3 with TRBJ1-2; a weak D match, TRBD1 (5 bases). Germline CDR1 ENHRY, CDR2 SYGVKD. V gave up 0 bases and J gave up 5 bases, with 7 bases separating them. This CDR3 region has 13 residues. This chain's CDR3 is CAISESQGYGYTF. The CDR3 DNA is TGTGCCATCAGTGAGTCGCAGGGTTATGGCTACACCTTC.

This clonotype was picked up a small number of times. The chain carries TRBV7-2 and TRBJ1-2; D ambiguous. CDR1 SGHTA and CDR2 FQGNSA come from the germline V gene. This CDR3 contains 14 residues. Trimming left V 7 bases short and J 4 bases short, with 16 bases between. CDR3 DNA sequence: TGTGCCAGCACCCCATGGCGGAGCGCCTATGGCTACACCTTC. It yields the protein CASTPWRSAYGYTF.

The gene calls are TRBV29-1 and TRBJ2-1; D is uncertain. CDR3 length: 14 amino acids. CDR1 SQVTM and CDR2 ANQGSEA come from the germline V gene. V was cut by 0 bases and J by 4 bases, with 10 bases left in between. The CDR3 nucleotides read TGCAGCGTTGAAGAGGGTCGATCTTACAATGAGCAGTTCTTC. Its protein product is CSVEEGRSYNEQFF.

This chain joins TRBV15 and TRBJ2-1, with TRBD1 matching 8 bases. CDR3 length equals 16 residues. V lost 0 bases, J lost 3 bases, and 4 bases stayed unmatched. Germline loops: CDR1 LNHNV, CDR2 YYDKDF (reference sequence). CDR3 sequence: CATSRDPQGVYNEQFF. The CDR3 DNA follows: TGTGCCACCAGCAGAGATCCACAGGGGGTCTACAATGAGCAGTTCTTC.

This clonotype has at least ten counts. The chain recombines TRBV7-3 with TRBJ2-1; 10 nucleotides line up with TRBD2. Germline V gene data show CDR1 as SGHTA and CDR2 as FQGTGA. V lost 2 bases to trimming and J lost 9 bases; unmatched junction nucleotides: 4. This CDR3 is 14 amino acids long. The CDR3: CASSLLAGDAEQFF. CDR3 coding DNA: TGTGCCAGCAGCTTACTAGCGGGGGATGCTGAGCAGTTCTTC.

The chain recombines TRBV7-8 with TRBJ2-5; 7 positions agree with TRBD2. The J segment lost 5 bases and the V segment lost 3 bases, leaving 12 bases of the junction unmatched. In germline, CDR1 is SGHVS, CDR2 FQNEAQ. The CDR3 extends over 16 amino acids. Here the CDR3 DNA reads TGTGCCAGCAGCTTGCCCCCAGGCGGGAGCTCGGAGACCCAGTACTTC. Translated, it gives CASSLPPGGSSETQYF.

This clonotype has more than one count but fewer than ten. The J gene is TRBJ1-5, the V gene TRBV4-1; D is uncertain. The V gene lost 4 bases and the J gene lost 0 bases, with 7 bases spanning the gap. Per the germline V gene, CDR1 is MGHRA and CDR2 is YSYEKL. This CDR3 comprises 14 residues. The CDR3 protein is CASSPLYSNQPQHF. The CDR3 DNA reads TGCGCCAGCAGCCCCTTATATAGCAATCAGCCCCAGCATTTT.

The table lists this clonotype with a few counts. The genes are TRBV7-2 and TRBJ2-7; a weak D match, TRBD2 (8 bases). V was clipped by 5 bases and J by 3 bases, with 20 bases between them. CDR1 and CDR2 (germline): SGHTA, FQGNSA. The CDR3 is 16 amino acids. CDR3 residues: CASSPSRGAGGYEQYF. In DNA form, the CDR3 reads TGTGCCAGCAGCCCCTCCAGGGGGGCGGGGGGCTACGAGCAGTACTTC. Full variable domain (rest looked up from reference TRBV7-2 and TRBJ2-7): GAGVSQSPSNKVTEKGKDVELRCDPISGHTALYWYRQSLGQGLEFLIYFQGNSAPDKSGLPSDRFSAERTGGSVSTLTIQRTQQEDSAVYLCASSPSRGAGGYEQYFGPGTRLTVT.

This clonotype appeared a few times. This chain connects TRBV12-3 or TRBV12-4 to TRBJ2-2, with a possible D match to TRBD2 (6 bases). The CDR3 is 12 amino acids. With 6 bases removed from V and 6 bases from J, the gap between germline ends came to 8 bases. CDR3 in DNA: TGTGCCAGCAGGGAGGGGCCCGGGGAGCTGTTTTTT. Translation gives CASREGPGELFF.

This clonotype was detected a few times. J is TRBJ2-7 and V is TRBV5-5; 8 nucleotides match TRBD2. The germline V gene encodes CDR1 SGHKS and CDR2 YYEKEE (reference sequence). V lost 2 bases, J lost 4 bases, and 8 bases stayed unmatched. The CDR3 is 15 amino acids. In DNA, the CDR3 is TGTGCCAGCAGCTTCCTAAGCGGGGGCAGGTACGAGCAGTACTTC. It specifies CASSFLSGGRYEQYF.

This clonotype was recorded a few times. The chain is built from TRBV20-1 and TRBJ1-5; 8 bases are a match to TRBD1. Per the germline V gene, CDR1 is DFQATT and CDR2 is SNEGSKA (reference sequence). The CDR3 contains 16 residues. V was clipped by 5 bases and J by 2 bases; unmatched bases: 11. The CDR3 region has the DNA TGCAGTGCTCACAAGGACAGGGTCGGTGGCAATCAGCCCCAGCATTTT. It is translated as CSAHKDRVGGNQPQHF.

This clonotype has ten or more counts. J is TRBJ2-1 and V is TRBV24-1; no clear D gene. The V and J ends lost 7 bases and 4 bases respectively, with 10 bases between them. Germline loops: CDR1 KGHDR, CDR2 SFDVKD. The CDR3 runs to 13 residues. CDR3 sequence reads: CATRKAGYNEQFF. The CDR3 DNA is TGTGCCACCAGGAAGGCAGGTTACAATGAGCAGTTCTTC.

This clonotype has only a few counts. This sequence joins TRBV18 and TRBJ1-1; 10 bases agree with TRBD1. Germline assignment: CDR1 KGHSH and CDR2 LQKENI. Trimming cost V 3 bases and J 4 bases; bases outside gene matches: 8. The CDR3 length is 16 residues. In DNA, the CDR3 is TGTGCCAGCTCACCGTTGGACAGGGGGGCGGGCACTGAAGCTTTCTTT. Protein sequence: CASSPLDRGAGTEAFF.

The chain recombines TRBV20-1 with TRBJ2-7; 9 bases are a match to TRBD2. Germline V lookup: CDR1 DFQATT, CDR2 SNEGSKA (reference sequence). CDR3 length: 14 amino acids. V dropped 6 bases and J dropped 2; count of bases not matched to a gene: 8. The CDR3 protein is CSATTSGLAYEQYF. The CDR3 nucleotides are TGCAGTGCCACGACTAGCGGACTTGCCTACGAGCAGTACTTC.

This clonotype turned up a few times. The rearrangement joins TRBV12-3 or TRBV12-4 to TRBJ2-5; TRBD1 matches at 10 bases. The trim removed 0 bases at V and 5 bases at J, leaving 9 bases unmatched. The CDR3 extends over 17 amino acids. CDR3 amino acids: CASSLALWDRGIETQYF. CDR3 DNA sequence: TGTGCCAGCAGTTTAGCGCTCTGGGACAGGGGAATCGAGACCCAGTACTTC.

This clonotype was counted a few times. The V gene is TRBV20-1, the J gene TRBJ2-3; D assignment may be TRBD1 or TRBD2 (5 bases each). The CDR3 is 15 amino acids. The germline CDR1 and CDR2 sequences are DFQATT and SNEGSKA (reference sequence). Trimming removed 2 bases at V and 2 bases at J, with 14 bases between. CDR3 sequence: CSARKTGRITDTQYF. CDR3 DNA sequence: TGCAGTGCTAGAAAAACGGGACGAATCACAGATACGCAGTATTTT.

This sequence joins TRBV28 and TRBJ1-1, with no clear D. V lost 4 bases and J lost 11, with 11 bases in between. Germline CDR1 reads MDHEN; CDR2 reads SYDVKM. This CDR3 region has 11 residues. The CDR3 coding sequence is TGTGCCAGCAGTTCCTTAATGGGGGCTTTCTTT. Amino acid sequence: CASSSLMGAFF.

This clonotype has just a few counts. V is TRBV11-2 and J is TRBJ2-2, with D perhaps assigned TRBD1 or TRBD2 (6 bases each). The CDR3 runs to 16 residues. In germline, CDR1 is SGHAT, CDR2 FQNNGV. V lost 5 bases and J lost 1, with 14 bases in between. CDR3 bases: TGTGCCAGCAGCCGGGGGCGGAGGGGGAACACCGGGGAGCTGTTTTTT. Translated, it gives CASSRGRRGNTGELFF.

The J gene is TRBJ2-5, the V gene TRBV20-1; no definite D call. Trimming pared 3 bases from V and 1 base from J, leaving 15 bases between. The CDR3 length is 15 residues. The germline V gene encodes CDR1 DFQATT and CDR2 SNEGSKA (reference sequence). The CDR3, as DNA: TGCAGTGCTAGCGACCCCAGGAGTCCCCAAGAGACCCAGTACTTC. It is translated as CSASDPRSPQETQYF.

This clonotype was counted between two and nine times. The V gene is TRBV2, the J gene TRBJ1-2; D is ambiguous. The germline V and J ends were trimmed by 6 bases and 5 bases, with 10 bases remaining between them. Germline V gives CDR1 SNHLY, CDR2 FYNNEI. The CDR3 is 12 residues long. In DNA form, the CDR3 reads TGTGCCAGCAGCTCAACAGAGTATGGCTACACCTTC. Its protein product is CASSSTEYGYTF.

The sample holds many counts of this clonotype. The CDR3 protein is CATSGQGIDEQFF. The CDR3 DNA sequence: TGTGCCACCAGCGGACAGGGGATTGATGAGCAGTTCTTC. The chain combines TRBV15 with TRBJ2-1, with TRBD1 matching over 9 bases. The ends lost 5 bases at V and 8 bases at J; junction bases unmatched: 4. Germline V gene sequence: CDR1 LNHNV, CDR2 YYDKDF (reference sequence). The CDR3 contains 13 residues.

The rearrangement joins TRBV12-3 or TRBV12-4 to TRBJ2-3, with 7 positions matching TRBD2. V shed 3 bases and J 4 bases; nucleotides not matched to a gene: 4. CDR3 length: 14 residues. The CDR3 region is CASSLRLAADTQYF. The CDR3 nucleotides read TGTGCCAGCAGTTTGAGACTAGCTGCAGATACGCAGTATTTT.

This clonotype was seen only a few times. The genes are TRBV7-2 and TRBJ2-1, with TRBD2 matching 10 bases. This CDR3 has 16 residues. CDR1 SGHTA and CDR2 FQGNSA come from the germline V gene. The V and J ends lost 5 bases and 6 bases, in that order; junction bases with no gene match: 10. The chain's CDR3 is CASSRRTSGVGNEQFF. CDR3 in DNA: TGTGCCAGCAGCCGGCGGACTAGCGGAGTAGGCAATGAGCAGTTCTTC.